This entry describes one T cell receptor beta chain. This sample was taken from a study of blood T cell repertoires in COVID-19. About the research overall: The United States, Italy and Spain provided the acute and convalescent COVID-19 samples. Sources were T cells, B-cell-depleted T cells, or PBMCs; the material itself was cDNA or gDNA.

Per the authors' pipeline: It was from reference gene primer amplification that nucleated cell counts were estimated. Profiling relied on immunoSEQ multiplex PCR, and the TCRdb table lists in-frame clones only, not all of them. The D gene and trimming were derived from the DNA, and the V and J assignments and clone size from that table. The repertoire holds 95,000 to 100,000 clones, with less than 85% as singletons. Germline V gene lookup returns CDR1 SGHAT and CDR2 FQNNGV. The CDR3 loop spans 17 amino acids. Trimming shortened V by 1 base and J by 1 base, and 16 bases separated the two germline ends.

The sequence came from a woman aged 55-69 years with acute or convalescent COVID-19. Specimen: peripheral blood. The chain employs TRBV11-2 and TRBJ1-1, with D perhaps TRBD1 (6 bases). The CDR3 DNA reads TGTGCCAGCAGCTTAGGAATGGTGGGGGCACCGAACACTGAAGCTTTCTTT. Translation: CASSLGMVGAPNTEAFF.